One T cell receptor (beta chain) is described in this entry. The data stem from a study of blood T cells in healthy people across ages. In the study overall: In model experiments, template switching was able to capture about one barcoded beta molecule for every two T cells that were present.

The donors, all healthy, were Caucasians living in Russia, aged roughly 6 to 100. Every sample gave at least 5.5 micrograms of total RNA when it was extracted. The use of a sample-barcoded 5' primer and a J-beta primer mix characterized a second PCR of roughly 7 to 11 cycles. Each CDR3 protein is one row after TCRdb ran MiXCR on the 5' RACE reads. The sample lists about 380,000 distinct CDR3 sequences, approximately 47% occurring once. Germline CDR1 and CDR2: MNHEY and SVGEGT. Trimming shortened V by 6 bases and J by 0 bases, and 15 bases separated the two germline ends. The CDR3 covers 15 residues. The V call is TRBV6-2 or TRBV6-3, the J call TRBJ2-7, with D possibly TRBD1 on 6 matching bases. The clonotype comes from a man in his fifties or sixties in good health. The sample was blood. This CDR3 reads CASSSVGDTSYEQYF. The CDR3 nucleotides read TGTGCCAGCAGCTCGGTCGGGGACACCTCCTACGAGCAGTACTTC.